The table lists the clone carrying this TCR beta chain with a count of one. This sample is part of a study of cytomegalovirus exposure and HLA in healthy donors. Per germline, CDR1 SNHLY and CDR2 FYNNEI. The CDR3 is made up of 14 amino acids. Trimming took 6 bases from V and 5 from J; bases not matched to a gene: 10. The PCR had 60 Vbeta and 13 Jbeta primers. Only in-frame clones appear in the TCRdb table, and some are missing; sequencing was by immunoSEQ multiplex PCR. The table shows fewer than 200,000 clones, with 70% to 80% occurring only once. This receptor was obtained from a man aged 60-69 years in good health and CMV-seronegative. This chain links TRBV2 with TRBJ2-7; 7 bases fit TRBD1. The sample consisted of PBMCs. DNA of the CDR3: TGTGCCAGCAGGAGGGGTACAGGGGTGGACGAGCAGTACTTC. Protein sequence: CASRRGTGVDEQYF.